The 17 T cell receptor beta chains reported below all come from one sample, sequenced in a study of blood T cell repertoires in COVID-19. Measured with immunoSEQ multiplex PCR; TCRdb has only the in-frame clones, and not every one. The data show around 83,000 clones, more than 70% seen once. The sample taken for sequencing was peripheral blood. These receptors were taken from a woman between 65 and 79 years old with acute or convalescent COVID-19.

V is TRBV9 and J is TRBJ2-1; TRBD2 matches at 9 bases. The V gene end was trimmed by 2 bases and the J gene end by 6 bases; junction bases not matched to a gene: 3. This CDR3 has 14 amino acids. The V gene's germline CDR1 is SGDLS and CDR2 YYNGEE. In nucleotides, the CDR3 is TGTGCCAGCAGCGTTAGCGGGAGACCCAATGAGCAGTTCTTC. It translates to CASSVSGRPNEQFF. The full variable domain, completed using reference TRBV9 and TRBJ2-1, is DSGVTQTPKHLITATGQRVTLRCSPRSGDLSVYWYQQSLDQGLQFLIQYYNGEERAKGNILERFSAQQFPDLHSELNLSSLELGDSALYFCASSVSGRPNEQFFGPGTRLTVL.

The chain recombines TRBV5-4 with TRBJ1-1, with D possibly matching TRBD1 (5 bases). Between the trimmed V and J ends, which lost 7 bases and 5 bases, there was a span of 21 bases. The germline CDR1 and CDR2 sequences are SGHNT and YYREEE (reference sequence). This CDR3 contains 15 residues. CDR3 sequence: CASLAQRGGGTEAFF. CDR3 nucleotides: TGTGCCAGCTTAGCCCAGCGGGGGGGAGGGACTGAAGCTTTCTTT.

The chain combines TRBV7-9 with TRBJ1-1, with D unclear. Germline loops: CDR1 SEHNR, CDR2 FQNEAQ (reference sequence). The CDR3 is made up of 12 amino acids. The V and J ends lost 3 bases and 8 bases respectively, with 10 bases between them. The CDR3 DNA reads TGTGCCAGCAGCTTTCACGACTGGGAAGCTTTCTTT. It codes for CASSFHDWEAFF. Based on the CDR3 plus reference TRBV7-9 and TRBJ1-1, the full variable domain is DTGVSQNPRHKITKRGQNVTFRCDPISEHNRLYWYRQTLGQGPEFLTYFQNEAQLEKSRLLSDRFSAERPKGSFSTLEIQRTEQGDSAMYLCASSFHDWEAFFGQGTRLTVV.

V is TRBV3-1 (or the pseudogene TRBV3-2) and J is TRBJ2-5; 9 bases fit TRBD1. The ends lost 4 bases at V and 5 bases at J; junction bases unmatched: 11. The V gene's germline CDR1 is LGHDT and CDR2 YNNKEL (reference sequence). The CDR3 is 16 amino acids. CDR3 protein: CASSPTMGQGRETQYF. CDR3 coding DNA: TGTGCCAGCAGCCCGACAATGGGACAGGGTAGGGAGACCCAGTACTTC.

J is TRBJ2-1 and V is TRBV11-3, with TRBD2 matching over 9 bases. Trimming removed 5 bases from V and 8 bases from J; junction bases left unmatched: 7. CDR1 and CDR2 from the germline V gene are SGHNT and YENEEA. The CDR3 consists of 14 residues. CDR3 in DNA: TGTGCCAGCAGCGCGGGGACTAGCCTATATGAGCAGTTCTTC. Encoded protein: CASSAGTSLYEQFF.

The genes are TRBV19 and TRBJ2-3; 12 nucleotides line up with TRBD1. The CDR3 loop spans 15 amino acids. Trimming cost V 7 bases and J 7 bases; bases outside gene matches: 9. Germline assignment: CDR1 LNHDA and CDR2 SQIVND (reference sequence). CDR3 nucleotides: TGTGCCAGTACCGATCCGGGACAGGGGGCAAATACGCAGTATTTT. It encodes CASTDPGQGANTQYF.

The rearrangement joins TRBV4-1 to TRBJ1-3; 7 bases fit TRBD1. Germline lookup yields CDR1 MGHRA and CDR2 YSYEKL. CDR3 length: 17 residues. J lost 4 bases, V lost 0 bases, and 9 bases had no gene match. The DNA for the CDR3 is TGCGCCAGCAGCCAAGATATGCAGGGGGTGAGAGGAAACACCATATATTTT. It codes for CASSQDMQGVRGNTIYF.

This CDR3 reads CASSVQETQYF. The CDR3 region has the DNA TGCGCCAGCAGTGTACAAGAGACCCAGTACTTC. This chain connects TRBV10-2 to TRBJ2-5; no definite D call. Germline V CDR1 and CDR2: WSHSY, SAAADI. Trimming stripped 4 bases from V and 2 bases from J, with 2 bases between. The CDR3 covers 11 residues.

As DNA, the CDR3 is TGTGCCAGCAGTTCCCAGGGTGGAAACACTGAAGCTTTCTTT. The encoded protein is CASSSQGGNTEAFF. The V and J genes are TRBV6-5 and TRBJ1-1; TRBD1 might be the D (5 bases). The CDR3 contains 14 residues. Germline CDR1 and CDR2: MNHEY and SVGAGI. V was cut by 4 bases and J by 2 bases, with 11 bases left in between.

The V and J genes are TRBV3-1 (or the pseudogene TRBV3-2) and TRBJ2-1, with D uncertain. Trimming removed 0 bases from V and 0 bases from J, with 6 bases in between. CDR1 is LGHDT, CDR2 YNNKEL, per germline (reference sequence). This CDR3 has 15 amino acids. The CDR3 protein is CASSQDTSSYNEQFF. The CDR3 region has the DNA TGTGCCAGCAGCCAAGATACCAGCTCCTACAATGAGCAGTTCTTC.

The chain is built from TRBV2 and TRBJ1-5; 7 bases agree with TRBD1. V was pared by 11 bases and J by 1 base, with 8 bases of the junction left unmatched. CDR3 length: 14 amino acids. Looked up from germline, CDR1 is SNHLY and CDR2 is FYNNEI. CDR3 nucleotides: TGTGCCGGGAGTAAGGGACAGAGCAATCAGCCCCAGCATTTT. This translates into CAGSKGQSNQPQHF.

The CDR3 here is CASSLDEDGYTF. The DNA for the CDR3 is TGTGCCAGCAGCTTAGATGAGGATGGCTACACCTTC. This sequence joins TRBV7-2 and TRBJ1-2; no reliable D call. V was trimmed by 1 base and J by 6 bases, leaving 6 bases between them. There are 12 residues in the CDR3. The germline V gene encodes CDR1 SGHTA and CDR2 FQGNSA. The whole variable domain, filled in from reference TRBV7-2 and TRBJ1-2, reads GAGVSQSPSNKVTEKGKDVELRCDPISGHTALYWYRQSLGQGLEFLIYFQGNSAPDKSGLPSDRFSAERTGGSVSTLTIQRTQQEDSAVYLCASSLDEDGYTFGSGTRLTVV.

This clone was observed a single time. The chain links TRBV15 to TRBJ2-2; 7 positions match TRBD2. The CDR3 sequence is 16 residues long. J lost 4 bases, V lost 0 bases, and 5 bases had no gene match. Germline CDR1 reads LNHNV; CDR2 reads YYDKDF (reference sequence). The CDR3 DNA reads TGTGCCACCAGCAGAGAGGGAGGGAGTACCACCGGGGAGCTGTTTTTT. Its protein product is CATSREGGSTTGELFF.

This clone was seen once. The chain is built from TRBV5-1 and TRBJ2-5, with 12 nucleotides matching TRBD2. This CDR3 spans 16 amino acids. V dropped 6 bases and J dropped 2; count of bases not matched to a gene: 8. CDR1 and CDR2 from the germline V gene are SGHRS and YFSETQ. This CDR3 reads CASKKLGTSGQETQYF. The CDR3 DNA follows: TGCGCCAGCAAAAAACTCGGGACTAGCGGGCAAGAGACCCAGTACTTC.

This chain connects TRBV7-8 to TRBJ2-3; 12 bases are shared with TRBD2. J lost 3 bases, V lost 5 bases, and 3 bases had no gene match. The CDR3 totals 15 residues. Germline values: CDR1 SGHVS, CDR2 FQNEAQ. In DNA form, the CDR3 reads TGTGCCAGCAGCCGGACTAGCGGGAAAACAGATACGCAGTATTTT. The encoded protein is CASSRTSGKTDTQYF. Filled out from reference TRBV7-8 and TRBJ2-3, the complete variable domain reads GAGVSQSPRYKVAKRGQDVALRCDPISGHVSLFWYQQALGQGPEFLTYFQNEAQLDKSGLPSDRFFAERPEGSVSTLKIQRTQQEDSAVYLCASSRTSGKTDTQYFGPGTRLTVL.

The gene calls are TRBV12-5 and TRBJ2-5; D may be TRBD1 (6 bases). V was trimmed by 2 bases and J by 7 bases, leaving 17 bases between them. This CDR3 has 15 residues. The germline V gene encodes CDR1 LGHNT and CDR2 FRNRAP. The CDR3 sequence: CASGLQGTIGGTQYF. The CDR3 coding sequence is TGTGCTAGTGGTTTGCAGGGGACAATTGGTGGGACCCAGTACTTC. The full variable domain, completed using reference TRBV12-5 and TRBJ2-5, is DARVTQTPRHKVTEMGQEVTMRCQPILGHNTVFWYRQTMMQGLELLAYFRNRAPLDDSGMPKDRFSAEMPDATLATLKIQPSEPRDSAVYFCASGLQGTIGGTQYFGPGTRLLVL.

The V gene is TRBV5-6, the J gene TRBJ2-2; 7 bases align to TRBD1. After removal of 2 bases from V and 4 bases from J, the junction contained 8 bases not matched to a gene. The length of the CDR3 is 16 residues. From germline, CDR1 is SGHDT and CDR2 YYEEEE. The DNA for the CDR3 is TGTGCCAGCAGCTTCCGGGGACAGAGAGGCACCGGGGAGCTGTTTTTT. This encodes CASSFRGQRGTGELFF.